The clone carrying this T cell receptor (beta chain) was observed a single time. The data were taken from a study of shared clonotypes between healthy human individuals. There are 15 residues in the CDR3. Trimming removed 7 bases from V and 3 bases from J; junction bases left unmatched: 10. Germline CDR1 reads WSHSY; CDR2 reads SAAADI. Replicate PCRs from sorted subsets contained around 200 ng DNA, which is some 29,000 T cell genomes. Assay: immunoSEQ multiplex PCR; the TCRdb copy retains only in-frame clones and omits some. In the table there are about 380,000 clones, 90% to 98% of which are singletons.

This rearrangement joins TRBV10-2 to TRBJ2-7; TRBD2 agrees at 9 bases. Sequenced material: memory CD8+ T cells sorted from blood. The sample's subset: CD45RO+ cells pooled with CCR7-negative TemRA cells. This TCR came from a man under 40 in good health. CDR3 nucleotides: TGCGCCAGCAACTCCTTAGCGGGAGCCGGCTACGAGCAGTACTTC. Translated, it gives CASNSLAGAGYEQYF.